These 7 T cell receptor beta chains came from one sample sequenced in a study of shared clonotypes between healthy human individuals. The method was immunoSEQ multiplex PCR; TCRdb's version includes in-frame clones alone and lacks a portion of them. The table lists about a million clones, around three quarters of them singletons, with about 0.94% in the top ten. The sample consisted of memory CD4+ T cells from PBMCs. Subset meaning: CD45RA-negative fraction. These receptor sequences come from a man aged 18 to 35 in good health. Some clones in this sample may be carry-over from other donors' samples.

J is TRBJ1-2 and V is TRBV2; unclear D gene. The V gene's germline CDR1 is SNHLY and CDR2 FYNNEI. CDR3 length equals 15 residues. V lost 1 base and J lost 8, with 17 bases in between. The CDR3 loop reads CASSEDGSSPLGYTF. The CDR3 DNA reads TGTGCCAGCAGTGAAGATGGGTCAAGCCCACTGGGCTACACCTTC.

The chain links TRBV18 to TRBJ2-1; unclear D gene. V lost 3 bases and J lost 6, with 6 bases in between. Per the germline V gene, CDR1 is KGHSH and CDR2 is LQKENI. The length of the CDR3 is 12 residues. The CDR3 sequence: CASSPAGNEQFF. DNA for the CDR3: TGTGCCAGCTCACCGGCAGGCAATGAGCAGTTCTTC.

Points on this clone: Other DNA sequences in this specimen translate into the identical CDR3. This chain joins TRBV5-6 and TRBJ2-3, with 12 positions matching TRBD2. The CDR3 extends over 16 amino acids. With V trimmed by 2 bases and J by 3 bases, 4 bases remained unmatched. Per the germline V gene, CDR1 is SGHDT and CDR2 is YYEEEE. The CDR3: CASSLGLAGRTDTQYF. The CDR3 DNA reads TGTGCCAGCAGCTTAGGACTAGCGGGACGGACAGATACGCAGTATTTT.

This chain uses TRBV6-5 with TRBJ1-2, with a possible D match to TRBD1 (5 bases). CDR1 and CDR2 (germline): MNHEY, SVGAGI. Trimming removed 2 bases at V and 8 bases at J, with 12 bases between. The CDR3 totals 13 residues. The CDR3: CASSYGAGGGYTF. The CDR3 nucleotides are TGTGCCAGCAGTTACGGGGCGGGTGGAGGCTACACCTTC.

The gene calls are TRBV5-1 and TRBJ2-5, with 7 bases fitting TRBD1. V was clipped by 4 bases and J by 4 bases; unmatched bases: 7. Per the germline V gene, CDR1 is SGHRS and CDR2 is YFSETQ. The CDR3 covers 14 residues. The CDR3 loop is CASSAGQAGETQYF. The CDR3 nucleotides are TGCGCCAGCAGCGCTGGACAGGCTGGAGAGACCCAGTACTTC.

About this clone: Only one base separates this from a far larger clonotype, so it likely reflects a read error. This chain connects TRBV7-9 to TRBJ2-5; D not certain. Germline-derived CDR1 and CDR2 are SEHNR and FQNEAQ (reference sequence). Deletions cut 5 bases from V and 5 bases from J, with 9 bases between. CDR3 length: 12 amino acids. This chain's CDR3 is CASSRVGETQYF. In DNA, the CDR3 is TGTGCCAGCAGCCGAGTCGGGGAGACCCAGTACTTC.

The chain uses TRBV2 and TRBJ2-5; D is ambiguous. The CDR3 totals 12 residues. The germline gives CDR1 SNHLY, CDR2 FYNNEI. Trimming removed 6 bases from V and 0 bases from J, with 5 bases in between. CDR3 bases: TGTGCCAGCAGCACTAACCAAGAGACCCAGTACTTC. This encodes CASSTNQETQYF.